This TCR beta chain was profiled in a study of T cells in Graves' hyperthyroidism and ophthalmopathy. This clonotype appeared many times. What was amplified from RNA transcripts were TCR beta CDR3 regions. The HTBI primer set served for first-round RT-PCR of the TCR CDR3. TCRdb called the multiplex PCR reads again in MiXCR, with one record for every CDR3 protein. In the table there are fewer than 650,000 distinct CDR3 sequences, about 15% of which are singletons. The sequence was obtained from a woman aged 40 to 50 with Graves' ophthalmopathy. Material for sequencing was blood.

For the CDR3, the DNA is TGCAGTGCTAGTATGGGAGTAACTGGGGCCAACGTCCTGACTTTC. It translates to CSASMGVTGANVLTF. V gene TRBV20-1 combines with J gene TRBJ2-6, with TRBD2 as a possible D gene (5 bases). The CDR3 extends over 15 amino acids. V was pared by 3 bases and J by 2 bases, with 11 bases between. The germline CDR1 and CDR2 sequences are DFQATT and SNEGSKA (reference sequence).